A selection of T cell receptor beta chains follows, all from one sample in a study of human T cells and chemical hapten exposure. TCRdb called the RACE reads again in MiXCR, with one record for every CDR3 protein. The sample shows about 350,000 distinct CDR3 sequences, about 6% of them seen only once. Sequenced here: whole blood, sampled in connection with sensitization to the hapten diphenylcyclopropenone (DPC). The receptors stem from a woman under 30 with alopecia areata. Some clones in this sample may be carry-over from other donors' samples. CDR3s leave out the opening cysteine and the closing phenylalanine or tryptophan. Fields, in order: V gene, J gene, CDR3 protein.

>TRBV29-1|TRBJ1-1
SVVGGFAEAF
>TRBV6-5|TRBJ1-6
ASGRAAGRNSPLH
>TRBV3-1|TRBJ1-1
ASSKRQGGAF
>TRBV7-2|TRBJ2-6
ASSPSGATLANVLT
>TRBV6-6|TRBJ1-2
ASSTGRARDYGYT
>TRBV5-5|TRBJ1-5
ASSFGPNDQPQH
>TRBV20-1|TRBJ1-5
SAREGAVDQPQH
>TRBV19|TRBJ1-2
ASRSGWSSGSPNYGYT
>TRBV2|TRBJ2-5
ASSEQGRLETQY
>TRBV6-5|TRBJ1-5
ASRRGSAGNSNQPQH
>TRBV18|TRBJ2-7
ASSPPGSYEQY
>TRBV5-6|TRBJ2-7
ASSLAAGQAIYEQY
>TRBV15|TRBJ2-3
ATSRERGGTDTQY
>TRBV6-2/TRBV6-3|TRBJ2-7
ASSLKDYYEQY
>TRBV12-3/TRBV12-4|TRBJ1-5
ASSSGTGEWSNQPQH
>TRBV21-1|TRBJ1-1
ASSKEQGLNPEAF
>TRBV20-1|TRBJ2-7
SAYRGRELYEQY
>TRBV24-1|TRBJ1-1
ATSGDLVNEAF
>TRBV29-1|TRBJ1-2
SVVTGQSIYGYT
>TRBV7-2|TRBJ2-5
ASSIRGGETQY
>TRBV20-1|TRBJ1-2
SAKQGTGYT
>TRBV11-2|TRBJ2-7
ASSFGYSYEQY
>TRBV6-4|TRBJ2-6
ASSPHTDSGANVLT
>TRBV20-1|TRBJ2-7
SARFKSAAYEQY
>TRBV25-1|TRBJ2-5
ASSEFTSETQY
>TRBV6-1|TRBJ1-2
ASSELPGGGGYT
>TRBV4-2|TRBJ2-3
ASSQEGASGGVDTQY
>TRBV7-2|TRBJ2-5
ASSFRKKMAQETQY
>TRBV7-9|TRBJ2-3
ASSQAPVASGDTQY
>TRBV9|TRBJ2-2
ASSVGPDSTGELF
>TRBV4-2|TRBJ2-3
ASSQVLAENTQY
>TRBV4-1|TRBJ1-1
ASSSLGVPEAF
>TRBV12-3/TRBV12-4|TRBJ2-2
ASGSFTGELF
>TRBV12-3/TRBV12-4|TRBJ2-7
ASRGQGIDEQY
>TRBV29-1|TRBJ1-5
SVVVDNQPQH
>TRBV7-8|TRBJ2-3
ASSLARQRTTSTDTQY
>TRBV27|TRBJ2-1
ASSLTTGEQF
>TRBV5-1|TRBJ2-1
ASSLGTSGVSYNEQF
>TRBV7-2|TRBJ1-2
ASSLYLPGDYGYT
>TRBV20-1|TRBJ1-5
SARDVSGIQPQH
>TRBV6-2/TRBV6-3|TRBJ2-3
ASSYSRGGPSTDTQY
>TRBV4-2|TRBJ1-2
ASSQVVVGTGTDGYT
>TRBV6-5|TRBJ2-2
ASSYSWGAGSHTGELF
>TRBV7-8|TRBJ1-2
ASSLFADLYT
>TRBV20-1|TRBJ2-3
SARGEESSRTQY
>TRBV3-1|TRBJ2-3
ASSPTSGLTDTQY
>TRBV6-5|TRBJ1-6
ASSYSRGEYNSPLH
>TRBV6-5|TRBJ1-1
ASSTRTLGDTEAF
>TRBV12-3/TRBV12-4|TRBJ2-7
ASSFHYEQY
>TRBV27|TRBJ2-2
ASSSGRVNTGELF